This T cell receptor beta chain was profiled in a study of T cells in Graves' hyperthyroidism and ophthalmopathy (dated by TCRdb to between 2018 and 2020). For the wider study: Peripheral blood samples were taken at the time of initial diagnosis, prior to any treatment. A discovery cohort of approximately 97 patients, roughly 40 with Graves' ophthalmopathy and 55 to 60 with stable Graves' hyperthyroidism, was used to find distinguishing TCR V-J signatures. Whether ophthalmopathy could be predicted prospectively was tested in an independent validation cohort made up of 18 hyperthyroidism patients plus 17 patients who later progressed to ophthalmopathy. In addition, the study compared T-cell repertoires in thyroid tissue and in blood from five or six Graves' hyperthyroidism patients. The paper describes TCR Vbeta CDR3 sequencing of 135 peripheral blood samples, made up of some 42 ophthalmopathy patients, 70 to 80 hyperthyroidism patients and around 17 progressor patients. After blood sampling, hyperthyroidism patients were treated with methimazole at a starting dose of 30 mg daily, and ophthalmopathy patients were treated with high-dose intravenous methylprednisolone. For training and testing, the 80 to 100 patients in the discovery cohort were randomly divided in a 7:3 ratio. Findings and caveats that apply to the study as a whole: In validation, the model predicted progression to ophthalmopathy with over 60% sensitivity and 72% to 85% specificity, a median of 6.5 months before onset. Most expanded thyroid clonotypes (frequency above 0.001) were also found in blood, which suggests that blood repertoires may mirror thyroid immune responses. No statistical method was used to set the sample size in advance, and investigators knew the group allocation. A model built on a 13 V-J signature distinguished ophthalmopathy from stable hyperthyroidism, reaching roughly 88% sensitivity and about 81% specificity in cross-validation and 80%/75% in testing.

The TCR beta CDR3 regions were amplified from the RNA transcripts. A first-round RT-PCR of the TCR CDR3 used the HTBI primer set with the Qiagen OneStep RT-PCR kit. A second multiplex PCR round built the libraries, followed by size selection and purification. Sequencing of the libraries was done on an Illumina HiSeq2000 using paired-end 100 bp reads. The study's own analysis went as follows. Raw data were processed with SOAPnuke, discarding reads with adapters, uncalled bases, mean Phred below 15, or no exact constant-primer or identifier match. High-quality paired reads were merged using COPE v1.2.5, and each unique nucleotide sequence was defined as a clonotype. MiTCR v1.1 was used to align the clonotypes against IMGT TRBV, TRBD and TRBJ reference segments. The analysis was restricted to V-J combinations with a frequency above 0.0001, which together covered 99% to 99.2% of the repertoires. A TCS score was defined as the ratio of F50 (clonal expansion) to E x V (chaos), with BLOSUM62-based TCRdist applied between CDR3 peptides within each V-J. Welch's t-statistics and random forest reduced roughly 530 V-J features to fewer than 15, which were used in a naive Bayes classifier (R e1071). Clones were called with MiXCR by TCRdb after fastp trimmed the public reads at Q25, and only in-frame beta chains were retained. When rows share a CDR3 protein, they turn into one entry using the most common DNA and genes. TCRdb's processing, not the authors' own work, is the source of the V and J calls. Present in this sample are 250,000 to 300,000 distinct CDR3 sequences, about 18% of which were seen just once. The ten largest clones take up just over 55% of the sample.

Ophthalmopathy patients had moderately to severely active disease, Clinical Activity Score of at least 3, NOSPECS grade of at least 4, and duration under 3 months. Exclusion was applied to patients with uncontrolled infections, other autoimmune diseases, pregnancy or lactation. Diagnoses were established on the basis of clinical symptoms, serum thyroxine and TRAb, thyroid ultrasound, and orbital computed tomography. PBMCs were separated from around 9.1 ml of fresh peripheral blood using Ficoll-Paque density gradient centrifugation. Trizol reagent was used to extract total RNA, and RNA quality was then checked on an Agilent 2100 Bioanalyzer. The sample holds many counts of this clonotype. Its cognate antigen has yet to be identified. Per-base qualities were not stored, and no clone one base away is much larger. Trimming takes 8 bases from V and 0 bases from J, and the germline ends sit 8 bases apart. For CDR1 and CDR2, the germline V gene lists SGHAT and FQNNGV. The CDR3, cysteine through phenylalanine, is 13 amino acids long. The sequence is cut down to CDR3 DNA, 39 bases in frame from base 1.

This receptor was identified in a woman aged 55 to 70 with Graves' ophthalmopathy. The rearranged chain carries TRBV11-2 and TRBJ2-4, with the identity of the D gene unclear. The sequencing input was blood. In nucleotide form, the sequence is TGTGCCAGCCGGGCACTAGCCAAAAACATTCAGTACTTC. This sequence encodes CASRALAKNIQYF.